This T cell receptor (beta chain) was recovered during a study of T cell responses to AZD1222 COVID-19 vaccine. Germline V lookup: CDR1 SNHLY, CDR2 FYNNEI. V lost 4 bases and J lost 1, with 11 bases in between. The CDR3 sequence is 14 residues long. Sequencing was performed with immunoSEQ multiplex PCR; in TCRdb, only in-frame clones are kept and a portion is missing. Of tens of thousands of clones detected, about three quarters appear once; the ten largest clones hold approximately 3.9%. Material: peripheral blood, obtained on day 0 of AZD1222 vaccination. The V gene is TRBV2, the J gene TRBJ2-7; TRBD1 is a possible D gene (7 bases). This receptor was obtained from an adult in good health. The CDR3 spells CASSVQGGSYEQYF. The CDR3 DNA sequence: TGTGCCAGCAGTGTTCAGGGGGGTTCCTACGAGCAGTACTTC.